This TCR beta chain derives from a study of blood T cell repertoires in COVID-19. As handled by the study authors: It was from reference gene primer amplification that nucleated cell counts were estimated. TCRdb keeps only in-frame clones here, not all; method: immunoSEQ multiplex PCR. The DNA gave D and trimming, while V, J and clone size come from that table. The data contain approximately 300,000 clones, approximately 88% of them singletons. Germline V gene sequence: CDR1 LNHDA, CDR2 SQIVND (reference sequence). The CDR3 sequence is 15 residues long. The junction had 7 bases not matched to a gene; V was cut back by 5 bases and J by 0 bases.

The chain carries TRBV19 and TRBJ2-7; 7 bases are shared with TRBD1. The receptor comes from a man between 18 and 35 years old who had recovered from COVID-19. The sample was peripheral blood. The CDR3 is CASSPGTVTSYEQYF. CDR3 nucleotide sequence: TGTGCCAGTAGTCCCGGGACAGTAACCTCCTACGAGCAGTACTTC.